The 11 T cell receptor beta chains below come from one sample, sequenced in a study of blood T cell repertoires in COVID-19. The assay was immunoSEQ multiplex PCR, and TCRdb's table has in-frame clones only and misses some. The data contain approximately 200,000 clones, 65% to 90% of them singletons. The sample consisted of PBMCs or T cells enriched from blood (not recorded which). The receptors shown here come from a woman aged 25 to 39 who had been exposed to COVID-19.

This chain uses TRBV7-2 with TRBJ2-7; maybe TRBD2 (5 bases). V was pared by 5 bases and J by 3 bases, with 23 bases between. From germline, CDR1 is SGHTA and CDR2 FQGNSA. This CDR3 is built from 17 residues. The CDR3 loop is CASSLRARRVGNYEQYF. The CDR3 DNA reads as TGTGCCAGCAGCCTCCGGGCCCGGCGGGTTGGTAACTACGAGCAGTACTTC.

This chain links TRBV19 with TRBJ2-2, with D maybe TRBD2 (6 bases). The CDR3 is 15 amino acids. Germline CDR1 and CDR2: LNHDA and SQIVND (reference sequence). V lost 5 bases to trimming and J lost 1 base, with 11 bases between them. The CDR3 coding sequence is TGTGCCAGTAGTTCGGGGACTTTGAACACCGGGGAGCTGTTTTTT. It is translated as CASSSGTLNTGELFF.

This sequence joins TRBV19 and TRBJ1-2, with no clear D. The germline V and J ends were trimmed by 3 bases and 4 bases, with 12 bases remaining between them. The CDR3 loop spans 14 amino acids. CDR1 LNHDA and CDR2 SQIVND come from the germline V gene (reference sequence). The CDR3 loop reads CASSILGRLYGYTF. DNA of the CDR3: TGTGCCAGTAGTATCCTTGGCCGACTCTATGGCTACACCTTC.

The CDR3 loop reads CASSYGRGSDTQYF. CDR3 in DNA: TGTGCCAGCAGTTACGGCAGGGGTTCAGATACGCAGTATTTT. The rearrangement joins TRBV6-5 to TRBJ2-3, with a possible D match to TRBD1 (6 bases). The germline gives CDR1 MNHEY, CDR2 SVGAGI. This CDR3 comprises 14 residues. V lost 2 bases, J lost 4 bases, and 10 bases lay in between.

This chain links TRBV11-3 with TRBJ1-5, with D unresolved. Trimming took 1 base from V and 0 from J, leaving 7 bases between them. Germline V gene data show CDR1 as SGHNT and CDR2 as YENEEA. The length of the CDR3 is 15 residues. The DNA for the CDR3 is TGTGCCAGCAGCTTAGGAGGAGATAGCAATCAGCCCCAGCATTTT. Translation: CASSLGGDSNQPQHF.

The chain employs TRBV24-1 and TRBJ1-5, with 7 positions matching TRBD1. Germline V lookup: CDR1 KGHDR, CDR2 SFDVKD. Trimming at V came to 7 bases and at J to 2 bases, leaving 7 bases not matched to a gene. CDR3 length equals 15 residues. The CDR3 loop reads CATSQDRVGNQPQHF. CDR3 sequence (DNA): TGTGCCACCAGCCAAGACAGGGTGGGCAATCAGCCCCAGCATTTT.

This rearrangement joins TRBV27 to TRBJ2-7, with 7 bases fitting TRBD1. Trimming removed 1 base from V and 5 bases from J; junction bases left unmatched: 11. Germline V lookup: CDR1 MNHEY, CDR2 SMNVEV (reference sequence). The CDR3 sequence is 16 residues long. The CDR3, as DNA: TGTGCCAGCAGTTTATTCTTTGGAGAGACAGGGAACGAGCAGTACTTC. Protein: CASSLFFGETGNEQYF.

The chain joins TRBV12-3 or TRBV12-4 to TRBJ2-1; D is ambiguous. The length of the CDR3 is 11 residues. Trimming shortened V by 4 bases and J by 12 bases, and 10 bases separated the two germline ends. CDR3 amino acids: CASSSTFWQFF. The CDR3 region has the DNA TGTGCCAGCAGTTCGACATTTTGGCAGTTCTTC.

V is TRBV3-1 (or the pseudogene TRBV3-2) and J is TRBJ2-5; 7 bases map to TRBD1. V shed 1 base, J shed 7 bases, and the junction held 3 bases outside the gene matches. CDR3 length: 13 residues. Germline CDR1 and CDR2: LGHDT and YNNKEL (reference sequence). The DNA of the CDR3 is TGTGCCAGCAGCCAAGGCTCAGGGGGGACCCAGTACTTC. Protein: CASSQGSGGTQYF.

The V and J genes are TRBV3-1 (or the pseudogene TRBV3-2) and TRBJ2-6, with 7 bases matching TRBD1. Germline V gene lookup returns CDR1 LGHDT and CDR2 YNNKEL (reference sequence). Losses at the gene ends were 3 bases for V and 4 bases for J; bases not matched to a gene: 9. CDR3 size: 17 residues. The CDR3 reads CASSQEPRGLGANVLTF. The CDR3 DNA follows: TGTGCCAGCAGCCAGGAACCTAGGGGGCTCGGGGCCAACGTCCTGACTTTC.

The chain carries TRBV9 and TRBJ1-6; 7 bases fit TRBD1. The length of the CDR3 is 14 residues. Germline-derived CDR1 and CDR2 are SGDLS and YYNGEE. Unmatched junction bases numbered 2, after V lost 2 bases and J lost 6 bases. The CDR3 region has the DNA TGTGCCAGCAGCGTGACAGGGCTTAATTCACCCCTCCACTTT. This sequence encodes CASSVTGLNSPLHF.